Below, 22 T cell receptor beta chains from the same sample are listed, as sequenced in a study of response to subunit inactivated influenza vaccine (dated by TCRdb to 2017 to 2018). Libraries were constructed by RT-PCR. Sequencing used an Illumina HiSeq 2500. Using fastp at Q25 and MiXCR, TCRdb reprocessed the public reads and kept productive beta chains. Rows matching on CDR3 protein sequence are summarized as one entry with the most common DNA and genes. The sample profile shows 150,000 or so distinct CDR3 sequences; under 13% of them were found once. Clones ranked in the top ten supply 9.5% to 15% of the sample. Read against the paper, the sample's time point label means: more than 40 days after influenza vaccine administration. Sequenced here: non-naive T cells sorted from PBMCs, sampled about 6 weeks after vaccination. The cell subset or site label, as the study defines it: memory T cell fraction. The receptor source for this set is a man aged 45 to 65 who received an inactivated influenza vaccine. Donor details come from another sample of the same person, matched by shared clones.

V gene TRBV7-2 combines with J gene TRBJ2-7, with TRBD1 as a possible D gene (6 bases). The CDR3 spans 14 residues. Trimming removed 3 bases at V and 4 bases at J, with 13 bases between. Germline CDR1 reads SGHTA; CDR2 reads FQGNSA. As DNA, the CDR3 is TGTGCCAGCAGCTTGGTCGTCAGGGGATACGAGCAGTACTTC. Translated: CASSLVVRGYEQYF.

This clonotype was counted a few times. The J gene is TRBJ2-7, the V gene TRBV4-1; TRBD1 matches at 12 bases. V lost 1 base to trimming and J lost 6 bases; unmatched junction nucleotides: 7. The CDR3 has 16 residues. Germline CDR1 reads MGHRA; CDR2 reads YSYEKL. CDR3 DNA: TGCGCCAGCAGCCAAGCGGCGGGACAGGGGGCGTTCGAGCAGTACTTC. Encoded protein: CASSQAAGQGAFEQYF.

The V gene is TRBV6-2 or TRBV6-3, the J gene TRBJ1-5; 7 positions agree with TRBD1. Germline values: CDR1 MNHEY, CDR2 SVGEGT. The CDR3 consists of 12 residues. V dropped 5 bases and J dropped 9; count of bases not matched to a gene: 4. The DNA for the CDR3 is TGTGCCAGCAGTCACAGGGGAGGGCCCCAGCATTTT. The encoded protein is CASSHRGGPQHF.

This clonotype appeared many times. CDR3 region: CASSLGFYEQYF. The CDR3 region has the DNA TGTGCCAGCAGTTTAGGTTTCTACGAGCAGTACTTC. The genes are TRBV12-3 or TRBV12-4 and TRBJ2-7, with D uncertain. Trimming pared 1 base from V and 3 bases from J, leaving 4 bases between. This CDR3 comprises 12 residues.

The rearrangement joins TRBV4-3 to TRBJ1-2; D remains unclear. V dropped 0 bases and J dropped 2 bases, with 10 bases sitting between them. Germline V gene data show CDR1 as LGHNA and CDR2 as YSLEER. The CDR3 is 15 residues long. CDR3 in amino acids: CASSQDHGGNYGYTF. CDR3 coding DNA: TGCGCCAGCAGCCAAGATCATGGCGGCAACTATGGCTACACCTTC.

This clonotype was observed a few times. The J gene is TRBJ2-5, the V gene TRBV20-1, with D tentatively TRBD1 or TRBD2 (5 bases each). The length of the CDR3 is 13 residues. Deletions cut 3 bases from V and 0 bases from J, with 8 bases between. Germline V CDR1 and CDR2: DFQATT, SNEGSKA (reference sequence). CDR3 residues: CSASRDHQETQYF. CDR3 nucleotides: TGCAGTGCTAGTAGGGACCACCAAGAGACCCAGTACTTC.

The chain couples TRBV28 to TRBJ2-7; D possibly corresponds to TRBD2 (6 bases). V lost 6 bases and J 0 bases, leaving 9 bases between the germline ends. Germline lookup yields CDR1 MDHEN and CDR2 SYDVKM. This CDR3 region has 13 residues. This chain's CDR3 is CASRSGRSYEQYF. The CDR3 nucleotides read TGTGCCAGCAGGAGCGGGCGCTCCTACGAGCAGTACTTC.

Only a few counts were recorded for this clonotype. The CDR3 loop reads CASSVDPGSPYEQYF. The CDR3 DNA follows: TGTGCCAGCAGCGTAGACCCCGGTAGCCCCTACGAGCAGTACTTC. The rearrangement links TRBV9 to TRBJ2-7; D remains ambiguous. CDR1 is SGDLS and CDR2 is YYNGEE in the germline V gene. The CDR3 contains 15 residues. The ends were cut back, 0 bases at V and 2 bases at J, with 12 bases in the middle.

The chain uses TRBV30 and TRBJ1-4, with no clear D. The V end was cut by 0 bases, the J end by 6 bases, with 14 bases between. The CDR3 has 15 amino acids. The germline CDR1 and CDR2 sequences are GTSNPN and SVGIG (reference sequence). CDR3 region: CAWSVVGRADEKLFF. As DNA, the CDR3 is TGTGCCTGGAGTGTGGTGGGCAGAGCCGATGAAAAACTGTTTTTT.

This clonotype showed up many times. The chain is built from TRBV5-1 and TRBJ1-2; TRBD1 matches at 7 bases. Germline CDR1 SGHRS, CDR2 YFSETQ. J lost 6 bases, V lost 0 bases, and 5 bases had no gene match. This CDR3 contains 14 residues. The CDR3 DNA reads as TGCGCCAGCAGCTTGGCCAGCCAGGGGGATGGCTACACCTTC. Amino acid sequence: CASSLASQGDGYTF.

Of note for this clonotype: This may stem from a read error, because a much larger clone lies one nucleotide away. V is TRBV5-1 and J is TRBJ1-2; no firm D call. CDR1 and CDR2 (germline): SGHRS, YFSETQ. The CDR3 has 11 residues. The CDR3 sequence is CASSEGFGDTF. CDR3 sequence (DNA): TGCGCCAGCAGCGAGGGATTTGGCGACACCTTC.

The CDR3 sequence: CASSQFTGGTQHF. The CDR3 bases are TGTGCCAGCAGCCAGTTTACAGGGGGGACCCAGCATTTT. The V call is TRBV3-1, the J call TRBJ1-5, with 8 positions matching TRBD1. Unmatched junction bases numbered 6, after V lost 3 bases and J lost 11 bases. The CDR3 covers 13 residues. Germline V gives CDR1 LGHDT, CDR2 YNNKEL (reference sequence).

This clonotype showed up just a few times. The chain carries TRBV27 and TRBJ2-1; TRBD1 matches 7 bases. This CDR3 comprises 13 residues. V lost 5 bases to trimming and J lost 8 bases; unmatched junction nucleotides: 6. Germline V gene data show CDR1 as MNHEY and CDR2 as SMNVEV (reference sequence). CDR3 protein: CASSIVTGDEQFF. The CDR3 DNA follows: TGTGCCAGCAGTATCGTTACAGGGGATGAGCAGTTCTTC.

Details on this clonotype: No conserved phenylalanine or tryptophan ends this CDR3, so it is likely a read error. This chain's CDR3 is CASSRANVLTL. CDR3 coding DNA: TGCGCCAGCAGCCGGGCCAACGTCCTGACTCTC. The chain links TRBV4-3 to TRBJ2-6, with D uncertain. Trimming took 4 bases from V and 5 from J, leaving 0 bases between them. Germline lookup yields CDR1 LGHNA and CDR2 YSLEER. This CDR3 region has 11 residues.

At least ten counts were recorded for this clonotype. The V and J genes are TRBV20-1 and TRBJ2-3, with D uncertain. This CDR3 is built from 16 residues. CDR1 and CDR2 from the germline V gene are DFQATT and SNEGSKA (reference sequence). Deletions cut 2 bases from V and 4 bases from J, with 19 bases between. CDR3 coding DNA: TGCAGTGCTAGAACCGGGCCTCTAAATGGGGCAGATACGCAGTATTTT. It yields the protein CSARTGPLNGADTQYF.

This sequence joins TRBV2 and TRBJ2-6; D is uncertain. The CDR3 is made up of 19 amino acids. Trimming took off 4 bases at V and 0 bases at J, with 19 bases between the two ends. Germline lookup yields CDR1 SNHLY and CDR2 FYNNEI. This CDR3 reads CASSVRQARFDSGANVLTF. CDR3 DNA sequence: TGTGCCAGCAGTGTGAGGCAGGCCCGCTTTGACTCTGGGGCCAACGTCCTGACTTTC.

In its sample, this clonotype was seen a few times. The chain links TRBV6-2 or TRBV6-3 to TRBJ2-7, with D perhaps TRBD2 (5 bases). Germline CDR1 MNHEY, CDR2 SVGEGT. This CDR3 has 15 residues. Trimming pared 6 bases from V and 3 bases from J, leaving 18 bases between. CDR3 in DNA: TGTGCCAGCAGGTCGATACTAGGATACAACTACGAGCAGTACTTC. Its translation: CASRSILGYNYEQYF.

For the CDR3, the DNA is TGTGCCAGCAGCTTAGCACAGCCGGATACGCAGTATTTT. It specifies CASSLAQPDTQYF. This sequence joins TRBV7-2 and TRBJ2-3; D gene ambiguous. CDR3 length equals 13 residues. The V gene's germline CDR1 is SGHTA and CDR2 FQGNSA. The V and J ends lost 0 bases and 6 bases respectively, with 7 bases between them.

This clonotype was seen many times. The gene calls are TRBV24-1 and TRBJ2-5; tentatively, D is TRBD2 (5 bases). Trimming cost V 2 bases and J 9 bases, with 9 bases left between them. The CDR3 covers 12 residues. Germline-derived CDR1 and CDR2 are KGHDR and SFDVKD. The CDR3 here is CATSDWGVAQYF. CDR3 in DNA: TGTGCCACCAGTGATTGGGGAGTGGCCCAGTACTTC.

This clonotype was counted a few times. The rearrangement joins TRBV12-3 or TRBV12-4 to TRBJ1-2; D unclear. V was clipped by 0 bases and J by 4 bases, with 12 bases between them. The CDR3 contains 15 residues. The DNA for the CDR3 is TGTGCCAGCAGTTTAGCTCTAACTGGTGGCTATGGCTACACCTTC. Amino acids: CASSLALTGGYGYTF.

V and J are TRBV28 and TRBJ2-3; D is undetermined. V lost 4 bases, J lost 11 bases, and 7 bases lay in between. The CDR3 spans 10 residues. Germline V gene data show CDR1 as MDHEN and CDR2 as SYDVKM. The CDR3 spells CASSSNQQYF. Written as DNA, the CDR3 is TGTGCCAGCAGTTCAAACCAGCAGTATTTT.

CDR3 in DNA: TGTGCCAGCAGTGAAGCGCTAAGGGCCGGGAACACTGAAGCTTTCTTT. Residues: CASSEALRAGNTEAFF. The chain recombines TRBV6-1 with TRBJ1-1; D is unresolved. The V end was cut by 0 bases, the J end by 1 base, with 12 bases between. There are 16 residues in the CDR3. Germline values: CDR1 MNHNS, CDR2 SASEGT.